This T cell receptor beta chain comes out of a study of blood T cell repertoires in COVID-19 (dated by TCRdb to 2019 to 2021). Context from the whole study: The collaborator samples originated in the United States, Italy and Spain and spanned the acute and convalescent phases of COVID-19. The material from the prospective study consisted of cDNA or gDNA derived from T cells, B-cell-depleted T cells, or PBMCs. Deeply sampled blood TCRbeta repertoires from subjects exposed to, actively infected with, or recovered from COVID-19 were included in the dataset. The repertoires were released in a freely available public database meant as a resource for research on the immune response to SARS-CoV-2. The samples were drawn from the first 160 participants of the ongoing ImmuneRACE study and from 1,200 or so subjects provided by 6 global collaborators. Nearly every sample came with metadata listing a de-identified subject ID, COVID-19 status, age in years and sex. Where available, HLA class I and class II types were obtained from metadata supplied by the sample provider rather than from assay-based typing.

The immunoSEQ Assay, a bias-controlled multiplex PCR, was used to amplify TCRbeta CDR3 regions from genomic DNA. Processing in the source paper ran as follows. The number of nucleated cells in each sample was estimated from the amplification of reference gene primers within the assay. To quantify the absolute abundance of each unique TCRbeta CDR3 rearrangement, sequence reads were collapsed and filtered. For each sample, productive Simpson clonality was calculated by taking the square root of Simpson's diversity index across productive rearrangements. In TCRdb, the immuneACCESS table is reduced to in-frame sequences with V and J assigned. These tables do not hold every clone; where another copy was compared, an unresolved V gene accounts for under half, and the others remain unexplained. The D gene and trimming were derived from the DNA, and the V and J assignments and clone size from that table. The sample has around 130,000 clones on record, approximately 80% of them singletons. Around 18% of the sample is held by the ten biggest clonotypes.

The collaborating institutions used their own protocols to collect whole blood in K2EDTA tubes. For TCRbeta analysis, collaborators shipped samples in one of three forms: frozen whole blood, isolated PBMCs, or DNA extracted from either of those sample types. Summary of the overall study and its limitations: Clinical and demographic metadata were provided uncurated, with the amount varying by source and participant.

The CDR1 and CDR2 encoded by the germline V gene are SNHLY and FYNNEI. The CDR3 has 11 amino acids, counting the end cysteine and phenylalanine. The retained sequence is limited to the CDR3, 33 bases, with the frame set at the first base. To note about this clone: The antigen it binds to is not known. Relative to the germline gene, one junction end is altered; a read error may explain this.

The sample consisted of peripheral blood. The receptor was derived from an elderly man with acute or convalescent COVID-19. The V and J genes are TRBV2 and TRBJ1-1; no D segment can be confidently identified. The nucleotide sequence reads TGTGCCAGCAGTGTTACTACTGAAGCTCTCTTT. The resulting protein is CASSVTTEALF.